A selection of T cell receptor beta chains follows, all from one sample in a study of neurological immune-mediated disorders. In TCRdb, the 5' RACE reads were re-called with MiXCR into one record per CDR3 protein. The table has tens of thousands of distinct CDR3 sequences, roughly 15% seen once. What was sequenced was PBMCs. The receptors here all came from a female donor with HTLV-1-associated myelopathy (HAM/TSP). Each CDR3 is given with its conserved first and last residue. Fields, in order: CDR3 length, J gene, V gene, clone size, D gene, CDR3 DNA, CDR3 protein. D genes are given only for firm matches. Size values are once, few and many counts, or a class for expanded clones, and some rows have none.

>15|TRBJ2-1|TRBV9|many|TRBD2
TGTGCCAGCAGCGATCGCGGGGGGGGTCTCAATGAGCAGTTCTTC
CASSDRGGGLNEQFF
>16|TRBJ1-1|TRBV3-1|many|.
TGTGCCAGCAGCCCTAGGACAGTGGGGGATAGCACTGAAGCTTTCTTT
CASSPRTVGDSTEAFF
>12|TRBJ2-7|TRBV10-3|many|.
TGTGCCATCAGTGAGAACTCCTACGAGCAGTACTTC
CAISENSYEQYF
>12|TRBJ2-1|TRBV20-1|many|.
TGCAGTGCTAGAGACCGGCCCAATGAGCAGTTCTTC
CSARDRPNEQFF
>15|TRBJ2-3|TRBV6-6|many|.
TGTGCCAGCAGTTACCAACAGGGCTACACAGATACGCAGTATTTT
CASSYQQGYTDTQYF
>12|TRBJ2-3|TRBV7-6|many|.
TGTGCCAGCAGCCAGACCCTAGGTCCGCAGTATTTT
CASSQTLGPQYF
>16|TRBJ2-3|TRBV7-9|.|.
TGTGCCAGCAGCTGGGGCCGTACAGAGACCACAGATACGCATTATTTT
CASSWGRTETTDTHYF
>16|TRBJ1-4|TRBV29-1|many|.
TGCAGCGTTTTACTAAGAGGGAACAGACCCAATGAAAAACTGTTTTTT
CSVLLRGNRPNEKLFF
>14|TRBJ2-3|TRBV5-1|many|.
TGCGCCAGCAGCTCCGTCAGTAGCACAGATACGCAGTATTTT
CASSSVSSTDTQYF
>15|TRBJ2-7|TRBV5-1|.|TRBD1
TGCGCCAGCAGCTTGGAACCGGGACAGCACTACGAGCAGTACTTC
CASSLEPGQHYEQYF
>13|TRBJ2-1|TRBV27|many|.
TGTGCCAGCACGACAGCCTCATACAATGAGCAGTTCTTC
CASTTASYNEQFF
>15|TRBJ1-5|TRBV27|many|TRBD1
TGTGCCAGCAGTTTTACCGGGACAGGGTATCAGCCCCAGCATTTT
CASSFTGTGYQPQHF
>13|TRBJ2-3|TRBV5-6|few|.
TGTGCCAGCAGCTTGGGAAATACAGATACGCAGTATTTT
CASSLGNTDTQYF
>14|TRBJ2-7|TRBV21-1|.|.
TGTGGCAGCAGCGCGGGGTACTTATACTACGAGCAGTACTTC
CGSSAGYLYYEQYF
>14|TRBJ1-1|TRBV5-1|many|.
TGCGCCAGCAGCAGGGACGGGTTGAACACTGAAGCTTTCTTT
CASSRDGLNTEAFF
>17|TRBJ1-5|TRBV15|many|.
TGTGCCACCAGCAGAGAAGGGACGGTCTATAGCAATCAGCCCCAGCATTTT
CATSREGTVYSNQPQHF
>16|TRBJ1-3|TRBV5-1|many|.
TGCGCCAGCAGCTTGATGGGGGGGATCTCTGGAAACACCATATATTTT
CASSLMGGISGNTIYF
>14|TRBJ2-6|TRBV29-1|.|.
TGCAGCGTTGATCTGGGGACTGGGGCCAACGTCCTGACTTTC
CSVDLGTGANVLTF
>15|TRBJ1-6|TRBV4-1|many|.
TGCGCCAGCAGCCAAGATTTCCTGCCCGTCTCACCCCTCCACTTT
CASSQDFLPVSPLHF
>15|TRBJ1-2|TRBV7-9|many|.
TGTGCCAGCAGCTTAGGCAGTTCGGCCAGTCGTGGCTACACCTTC
CASSLGSSASRGYTF
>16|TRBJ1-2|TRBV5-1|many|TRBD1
TGCGCCAGCAGCCAACGGTGGGACAGGCTGAACTATGGCTACACCTTC
CASSQRWDRLNYGYTF
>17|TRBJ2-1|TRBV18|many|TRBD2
TGTGCCAGCTCACCACCGGTGAAGGGAGGGCCCTACAATGAGCAGTTCTTC
CASSPPVKGGPYNEQFF
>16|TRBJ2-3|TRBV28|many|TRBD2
TGTGCCAGCAATCCATCTTTAGCGGGGGGGCCAGATACGCAGTATTTT
CASNPSLAGGPDTQYF
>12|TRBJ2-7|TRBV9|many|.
TGTGCCAGCAGCGTAGGACCCCACGAGCAGTACTTC
CASSVGPHEQYF
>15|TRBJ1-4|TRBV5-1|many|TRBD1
TGCGCCAGCAGCCTCGGACAGGGCAATTTTGAAAAACTGTTTTTT
CASSLGQGNFEKLFF
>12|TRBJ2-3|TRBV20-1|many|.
TGCAGTGCTACCGACAGGAAAGATACGCAGTATTTT
CSATDRKDTQYF
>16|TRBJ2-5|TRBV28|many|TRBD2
TGTGCCAGCAGTTTATGGGGCGGGGGGAACCAAGAGACCCAGTACTTC
CASSLWGGGNQETQYF
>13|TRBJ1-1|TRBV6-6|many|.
TGTGCCAGCAGCAATCGGGGGATCGGTGAAGCTTTCTTT
CASSNRGIGEAFF
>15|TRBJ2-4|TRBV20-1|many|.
TGCAGTGCTAGAGAACAGGGATGGGCCAAAAACATTCAGTACTTC
CSAREQGWAKNIQYF
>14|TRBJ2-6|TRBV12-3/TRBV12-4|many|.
TGTGCCAGCAGTTCTAACTCTGGGGCCAACGTCCTGACTTTC
CASSSNSGANVLTF
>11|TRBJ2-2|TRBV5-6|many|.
TGTGCCAGCAGCACTTCAGGGGAGCTGTTTTTT
CASSTSGELFF
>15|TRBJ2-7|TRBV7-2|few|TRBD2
TGTGCCAGCAGCCTCCAGACTAGCGGGGCCTACGAGCAGTACTTC
CASSLQTSGAYEQYF
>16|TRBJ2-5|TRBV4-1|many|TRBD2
TGCGCCAGCAGCCAAGATGGGGGGGGTGGTCGGAAGACCCAGTACTTC
CASSQDGGGGRKTQYF
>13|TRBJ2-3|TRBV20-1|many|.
TGCAGTGCTAGAGGCGGCCCCCTATGGGCGCAGTATTTT
CSARGGPLWAQYF
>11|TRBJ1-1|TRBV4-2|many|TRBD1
TGTGCCACCACCAGACAGGGTCAAGCTTTCTTT
CATTRQGQAFF
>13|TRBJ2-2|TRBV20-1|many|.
TGCGGTGCGATGGACAGGAACACCGGGGAGCTGTTTTTT
CGAMDRNTGELFF
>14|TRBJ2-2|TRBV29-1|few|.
TGCAGCGTGGGCAATGATCCGAACACCGGGGAGCTGTTTTTT
CSVGNDPNTGELFF
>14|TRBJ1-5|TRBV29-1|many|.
TGCAGCGTTGTCGACGGGAGTAGCAATCAGCCCCAGCATTTT
CSVVDGSSNQPQHF
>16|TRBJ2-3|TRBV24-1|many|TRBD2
TGTGCCACCAGTGAATCCGGACTAGCGGGGGATAATACGCAGTATTTT
CATSESGLAGDNTQYF
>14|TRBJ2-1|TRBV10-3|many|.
TGTGCCACCTCACGGGGGGCGGTTTACAATGAGCAGTTCTTC
CATSRGAVYNEQFF
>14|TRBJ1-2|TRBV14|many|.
TGTGCCAGCAGCTCTCGGGGAAACGCTGTCGGCTACACCTTC
CASSSRGNAVGYTF